What follows are 22 T cell receptor beta chains derived from one specimen sequenced in a study of T cells in Graves' hyperthyroidism and ophthalmopathy. The CDR3 regions of TCR beta were amplified from RNA transcripts. The TCR CDR3 was amplified in a first-round RT-PCR using the HTBI primer set. TCRdb analysed the multiplex PCR reads with MiXCR anew, one entry per CDR3 protein. The table includes approximately 360,000 distinct CDR3 sequences, approximately 15% detected once. Sequences were obtained from blood. The receptors stem from a woman between 18 and 29 years old with Graves' hyperthyroidism that later progressed to Graves' ophthalmopathy.

This clonotype was observed at least ten times. This chain links TRBV7-2 with TRBJ2-1; no clear D gene. Germline V gene lookup returns CDR1 SGHTA and CDR2 FQGNSA. V was pared by 0 bases and J by 6 bases, with 12 bases between. The CDR3 spans 15 residues. The chain's CDR3 is CASSLAGRSGNEQFF. In DNA, the CDR3 is TGTGCCAGCAGCTTAGCGGGAAGGTCGGGCAATGAGCAGTTCTTC.

This clonotype occurred a few times. The V gene is TRBV3-1, the J gene TRBJ2-1; tentatively, D is TRBD2 (5 bases). The CDR3 is 15 amino acids. CDR1 and CDR2 (germline): LGHDT, YNNKEL (reference sequence). V was trimmed by 1 base and J by 7 bases, leaving 14 bases between them. The CDR3 region is CASSQGVGRGNEQFF. The CDR3 coding sequence is TGTGCCAGCAGCCAAGGGGTCGGACGAGGGAATGAGCAGTTCTTC.

Points on this clonotype: This may arise from a read error, as a much more abundant clone is one base away. The DNA for the CDR3 is TGTGCCAGCAGCCCCTCCACCGGCGCAGGCTCCTACAATGAGCAGTACTTC. This sequence encodes CASSPSTGAGSYNEQYF. This chain links TRBV14 with TRBJ2-1; D uncertain. The J call is in doubt because the DNA end fits TRBJ2-7 better. The CDR3 is 17 amino acids. Per germline, CDR1 SGHDN and CDR2 FVKESK.

This clonotype was counted ten times or more. The DNA of the CDR3 is TGTGCCACCGGATCCGGGACAACCTACAATGAGCAGTTCTTC. Protein product: CATGSGTTYNEQFF. V and J are TRBV24-1 and TRBJ2-1; maybe TRBD1 (6 bases). The CDR3 spans 14 residues. V dropped 9 bases and J dropped 2 bases, with 13 bases sitting between them. Germline V gene sequence: CDR1 KGHDR, CDR2 SFDVKD.

Ten or more counts support this clonotype. The chain's CDR3 is CASSEMARTYNEQFF. Written as DNA, the CDR3 is TGTGCCAGCAGTGAAATGGCGAGGACATACAATGAGCAGTTCTTC. The V gene is TRBV6-1, the J gene TRBJ2-1; D is possibly TRBD1 (5 bases). The length of the CDR3 is 15 residues. Trimming cost V 2 bases and J 4 bases, with 12 bases left between them. Germline CDR1 reads MNHNS; CDR2 reads SASEGT.

V usage is TRBV13 and J usage is TRBJ2-4, with TRBD2 identical over 8 bases. CDR1 is PRHDT and CDR2 is FYEKMQ in the germline V gene (reference sequence). This CDR3 has 18 residues. The V and J ends lost 4 bases and 2 bases, in that order; junction bases with no gene match: 13. CDR3 residues: CASSSLAGPHLTKNIQYF. DNA of the CDR3: TGTGCCAGCAGCTCATTAGCGGGACCCCACCTAACCAAAAACATTCAGTACTTC.

This clonotype turned up a few times. V is TRBV30 and J is TRBJ1-5; the D is unclear. The CDR3 spans 15 residues. CDR1 and CDR2 from the germline V gene are GTSNPN and SVGIG (reference sequence). Deletions cut 0 bases from V and 0 bases from J, with 9 bases between. CDR3 DNA sequence: TGTGCCTGGAGTGTAGGTCACCTTAGCAATCAGCCCCAGCATTTT. This sequence encodes CAWSVGHLSNQPQHF.

This clonotype was recorded at least ten times. The CDR3 nucleotides read TGTGCCAGCAGGGGTTTGTCACCCTACAATGAGCAGTTCTTC. Translating it yields CASRGLSPYNEQFF. The chain employs TRBV25-1 and TRBJ2-1; no clear D gene. The CDR3 consists of 14 residues. The germline gives CDR1 MGHDK, CDR2 SYGVNS. Between the trimmed V and J ends, which lost 6 bases and 2 bases, there was a span of 11 bases.

This clonotype was counted at least ten times. V gene TRBV27 combines with J gene TRBJ2-2; TRBD2 agrees at 8 bases. V gave up 3 bases and J gave up 6 bases; unmatched junction bases: 6. The CDR3 is 15 residues long. Germline V CDR1 and CDR2: MNHEY, SMNVEV (reference sequence). In nucleotides, the CDR3 is TGTGCCAGCAGTTTTGGAGCGGGAGAGGCCGGGGAGCTGTTTTTT. Its translation is CASSFGAGEAGELFF.

This clonotype occurred once. CDR3 sequence (DNA): TGCAGTGCTAGGGACAGGGGGATAAATCAGCCCCAGCATTTT. The encoded protein is CSARDRGINQPQHF. This sequence joins TRBV20-1 and TRBJ1-5, with 10 nucleotides matching TRBD1. The trim removed 3 bases at V and 4 bases at J, leaving 3 bases unmatched. The CDR3 is 14 residues long. Germline CDR1 is DFQATT and CDR2 is SNEGSKA (reference sequence).

The chain employs TRBV5-1 and TRBJ2-1, with D perhaps matching TRBD1 or TRBD2 (6 bases each). The CDR3 is made up of 17 amino acids. CDR1 and CDR2 from the germline V gene are SGHRS and YFSETQ. V lost 4 bases, J lost 7 bases, and 24 bases lay in between. The CDR3 DNA follows: TGCGCCAGCAGCAAGTTGGGGGGCGCGGTTTTGAGGAATGAGCAGTTCTTC. Translated: CASSKLGGAVLRNEQFF.

This clonotype has at least ten counts. The CDR3 protein is CASSHPDGLEVRTDTQYF. In DNA form, the CDR3 reads TGTGCCAGCAGCCATCCGGACGGACTAGAGGTCCGAACAGATACGCAGTATTTT. The V gene is TRBV7-9, the J gene TRBJ2-3; 7 positions match TRBD2. Germline V gene lookup returns CDR1 SEHNR and CDR2 FQNEAQ (reference sequence). V was clipped by 5 bases and J by 3 bases; unmatched bases: 17. The CDR3 covers 18 residues.

In this sample, this clonotype turned up many times. The J gene is TRBJ1-1, the V gene TRBV30; D call uncertain. Germline V CDR1 and CDR2: GTSNPN, SVGIG (reference sequence). This CDR3 has 13 residues. Trimming stripped 3 bases from V and 2 bases from J, with 10 bases between. The CDR3 loop is CAWSEGVNTEAFF. CDR3 sequence (DNA): TGTGCCTGGAGCGAAGGCGTTAACACTGAAGCTTTCTTT.

This clonotype was counted ten times or more. The chain is built from TRBV28 and TRBJ1-2; D is ambiguous. CDR1 is MDHEN, CDR2 SYDVKM, per germline. The V end was cut by 5 bases, the J end by 4 bases, with 8 bases between. The CDR3 is made up of 12 amino acids. The CDR3 region has the DNA TGTGCCAGCAGTAAAACTCCCTATGGCTACACCTTC. Translated: CASSKTPYGYTF.

The chain carries TRBV19 and TRBJ2-5, with D perhaps assigned TRBD1 or TRBD2 (5 bases each). The V end lost 5 bases, the J end lost 3 bases, and 10 bases lay between the germline ends. CDR1 and CDR2 from the germline V gene are LNHDA and SQIVND (reference sequence). The CDR3 is 13 residues long. The CDR3 here is CASSEGWEETQYF. The DNA of the CDR3 is TGTGCCAGTAGTGAGGGGTGGGAAGAGACCCAGTACTTC.

This chain joins TRBV19 and TRBJ2-2, with D hard to call. Between the trimmed V and J ends, which lost 6 bases and 9 bases, there was a span of 14 bases. Germline V gives CDR1 LNHDA, CDR2 SQIVND (reference sequence). This CDR3 has 13 amino acids. CDR3 sequence (DNA): TGTGCCAGTAGCCCGGGCAACCTCCGGGAGCTGTTTTTT. Encoded protein: CASSPGNLRELFF. The complete variable domain, with remaining parts taken from reference TRBV19 and TRBJ2-2, reads DGGITQSPKYLFRKEGQNVTLSCEQNLNHDAMYWYRQDPGQGLRLIYYSQIVNDFQKGDIAEGYSVSREKKESFPLTVTSAQKNPTAFYLCASSPGNLRELFFGEGSRLTVL.

Remarks on this clonotype: Being one base from a much bigger clone, this may be a read error. The J gene is TRBJ2-3, the V gene TRBV7-9, with unresolved D. This CDR3 region has 16 residues. The V gene lost 1 base and the J gene lost 0 bases, with 11 bases spanning the gap. Germline CDR1 SEHNR, CDR2 FQNEAQ (reference sequence). The CDR3 region has the DNA TGTGCCAGCAGCTTAGGGCCACCGTCCAGCACAGATACGCAGTATTTT. Residues: CASSLGPPSSTDTQYF.

This clonotype was recorded many times. The V call is TRBV20-1, the J call TRBJ2-7, with a tentative D call TRBD2 (6 bases). CDR3 length: 13 amino acids. The V end lost 3 bases, the J end lost 3 bases, and 12 bases lay between the germline ends. Germline CDR1 DFQATT, CDR2 SNEGSKA (reference sequence). The CDR3 is CSASKRAIYEQYF. In DNA, the CDR3 is TGCAGTGCTAGTAAGCGGGCGATCTACGAGCAGTACTTC.

This clonotype was recorded many times. The chain has TRBV7-9 and TRBJ2-1, with 8 bases that match TRBD2. Per germline, CDR1 SEHNR and CDR2 FQNEAQ (reference sequence). The CDR3 contains 16 residues. Germline trimming cut 5 bases from V and 6 bases from J; bases unmatched to any gene: 12. The CDR3 is CASSPSGSGMRNEQFF. DNA for the CDR3: TGTGCCAGCAGCCCCTCGGGTAGCGGGATGCGCAATGAGCAGTTCTTC.

This clonotype occurred many times. The chain is built from TRBV7-8 and TRBJ1-4; D gene unclear. The CDR3 runs 14 residues. Germline assignment: CDR1 SGHVS and CDR2 FQNEAQ. The germline V and J ends were trimmed by 3 bases and 7 bases, with 12 bases remaining between them. The CDR3 nucleotides read TGTGCCAGCAGCTTTTCTATCTACGGTGAAAAACTGTTTTTT. Translated, it gives CASSFSIYGEKLFF.

In its sample, this clonotype was seen a few times. The V and J genes are TRBV9 and TRBJ2-1, with 7 bases that match TRBD2. The germline V gene has CDR1 SGDLS and CDR2 YYNGEE. V was pared by 4 bases and J by 5 bases, with 12 bases of the junction left unmatched. This CDR3 comprises 16 residues. CDR3: CASSPGRDLGNNEQFF. CDR3 in DNA: TGTGCCAGCAGCCCAGGGAGGGACTTGGGCAACAATGAGCAGTTCTTC.

About this clonotype: This may arise from a read error, as a much more abundant clone is one base away. The rearrangement uses TRBV11-2 and TRBJ2-1; TRBD2 aligns across 10 bases. The CDR3 has 18 amino acids. Germline CDR1 and CDR2: SGHAT and FQNNGV. The CDR3 loop is CASSLDPFTSGKYNQQFF. For the CDR3, the DNA is TGTGCCAGCAGCTTAGACCCCTTTACTAGCGGGAAGTACAATCAGCAGTTCTTC.